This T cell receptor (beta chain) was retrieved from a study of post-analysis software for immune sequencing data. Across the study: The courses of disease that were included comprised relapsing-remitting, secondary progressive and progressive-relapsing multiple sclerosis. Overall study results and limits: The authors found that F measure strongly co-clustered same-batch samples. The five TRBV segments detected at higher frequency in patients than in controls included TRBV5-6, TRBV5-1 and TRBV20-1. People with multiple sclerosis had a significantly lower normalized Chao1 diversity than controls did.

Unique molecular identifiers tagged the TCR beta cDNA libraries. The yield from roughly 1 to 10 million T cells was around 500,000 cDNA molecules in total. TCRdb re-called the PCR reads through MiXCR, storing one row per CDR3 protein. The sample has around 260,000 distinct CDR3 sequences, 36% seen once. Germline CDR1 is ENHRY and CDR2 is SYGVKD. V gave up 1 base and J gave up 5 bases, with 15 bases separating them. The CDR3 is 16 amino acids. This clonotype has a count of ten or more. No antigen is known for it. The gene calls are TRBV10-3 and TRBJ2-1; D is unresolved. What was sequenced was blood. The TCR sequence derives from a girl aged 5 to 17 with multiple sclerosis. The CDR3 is CAISEYPGGKNNEQFF. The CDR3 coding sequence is TGTGCCATCAGTGAGTATCCGGGCGGCAAAAACAATGAGCAGTTCTTC.